This T cell receptor beta chain was sequenced for a study of blood T cell repertoires in COVID-19. CDR3 length equals 13 residues. V was cut by 8 bases and J by 0 bases, with 10 bases left in between. Germline CDR1 and CDR2: SNHLY and FYNNEI. Produced via immunoSEQ multiplex PCR; TCRdb's table is partial and in-frame only. The data show 150,000 to 200,000 clones, roughly 90% seen once. V and J are TRBV2 and TRBJ1-2, with D maybe TRBD1 (5 bases). The sample consisted of peripheral blood. The sequence was obtained from an older woman with COVID-19, enrolled during active disease. The CDR3 DNA sequence: TGTGCCAGCCTTACGACAGCTAACTATGGCTACACCTTC. Translating it yields CASLTTANYGYTF.